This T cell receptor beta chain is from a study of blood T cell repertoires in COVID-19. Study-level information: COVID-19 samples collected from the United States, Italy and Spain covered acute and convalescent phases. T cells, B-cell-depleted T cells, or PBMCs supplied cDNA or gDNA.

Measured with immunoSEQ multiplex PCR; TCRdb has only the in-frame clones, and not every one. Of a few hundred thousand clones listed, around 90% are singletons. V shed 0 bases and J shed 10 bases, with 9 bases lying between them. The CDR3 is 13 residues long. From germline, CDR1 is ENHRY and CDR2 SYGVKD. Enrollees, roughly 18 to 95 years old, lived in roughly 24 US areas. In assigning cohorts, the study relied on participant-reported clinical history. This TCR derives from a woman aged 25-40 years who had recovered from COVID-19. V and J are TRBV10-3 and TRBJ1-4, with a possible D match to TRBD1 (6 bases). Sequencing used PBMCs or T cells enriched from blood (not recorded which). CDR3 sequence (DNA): TGTGCCATCAGTGAGTCGGGGGCGCGAAAACTGTTTTTT. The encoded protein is CAISESGARKLFF.